These T cell receptor beta chains were read from a single sample in a study of T cell clusters in autoimmune cytopenias. TCRdb re-called the multiplex PCR reads; every CDR3 protein appears as one record, without DNA. The record lists under 2,500 distinct CDR3 sequences, of which the ten most abundant hold more than 6.5%. The same specimen was also included in a second study, on T cell repertoires in aging, cancer and after chemotherapy.

The sample comprised peripheral blood. The receptor set was obtained from a human donor in good health. The CDR3 runs from the conserved cysteine through the conserved F or W. Expanded clones get a size class; other rows say once, few or many, or leave the size out.

v_gene	j_gene	abundance	CDR3aa
TRBV19	TRBJ2-4	-	CASSDRVRNIQYF
TRBV10-3	TRBJ1-1	medium-sized	CAIAENTEAFF
TRBV6-1	TRBJ2-1	large	CASTIMRGGEQFF
TRBV5-1	TRBJ1-1	medium-sized	CASSPGIETEAFF
TRBV19	TRBJ1-1	medium-sized	CASSIDKRFEAFF
TRBV11-2	TRBJ2-1	-	CASSFSPDPLAGYNEQFF
TRBV30	TRBJ2-4	medium-sized	CASEATGGFKNIQYF
TRBV6-5	TRBJ1-2	large	CASSFGQPTLFGYTF
TRBV7-6	TRBJ1-1	medium-sized	CASTEGQLKNTEAFF
TRBV19	TRBJ2-5	large	CASQAQETQYF
TRBV13	TRBJ1-1	medium-sized	CASSFPGDRGPDTEAFF
TRBV10-3	TRBJ1-4	medium-sized	CAISKGQGHNEKLFF
TRBV5-6	TRBJ2-1	-	CASGGAYNEQFF
TRBV11-2	TRBJ1-2	medium-sized	CASSLARAYGYTF
TRBV13	TRBJ1-4	medium-sized	CASSLGTGGREKLFF
TRBV7-6	TRBJ2-7	large	CASSTDPGLADYEQYF
TRBV19	TRBJ2-2	-	CASSPGTGGTGELFF
TRBV11-2	TRBJ2-3	medium-sized	CASRLDWSTDTQYF
TRBV7-3	TRBJ1-5	-	CASSLRDRGIQPQHF
TRBV7-6	TRBJ2-7	-	CASSWRTAPTGEQYF
TRBV11-2	TRBJ1-5	-	CASSLDADSNQPQHF
TRBV2	TRBJ1-2	-	CASRTQGGLGGYTF
TRBV7-9	TRBJ2-7	medium-sized	CASSLESGLDYEQYF
TRBV6-5	TRBJ1-5	medium-sized	CASSRDRVNDQPQHF
TRBV12-3/TRBV12-4	TRBJ2-5	medium-sized	CASSPTRAGQETQYF
TRBV27	TRBJ2-7	medium-sized	CASSAKSRDVTYEQYF
TRBV5-1	TRBJ2-7	medium-sized	CASRQGVKYEQYF
TRBV28	TRBJ2-3	-	CASSSLLPGQGVSDTQYF
TRBV6-5	TRBJ2-7	medium-sized	CASRTIGTGATYEQYF
TRBV7-3	TRBJ2-1	-	CASSLLAGGSYNEQFF
TRBV24-1	TRBJ2-3	medium-sized	CATSPLGVVDTQYF